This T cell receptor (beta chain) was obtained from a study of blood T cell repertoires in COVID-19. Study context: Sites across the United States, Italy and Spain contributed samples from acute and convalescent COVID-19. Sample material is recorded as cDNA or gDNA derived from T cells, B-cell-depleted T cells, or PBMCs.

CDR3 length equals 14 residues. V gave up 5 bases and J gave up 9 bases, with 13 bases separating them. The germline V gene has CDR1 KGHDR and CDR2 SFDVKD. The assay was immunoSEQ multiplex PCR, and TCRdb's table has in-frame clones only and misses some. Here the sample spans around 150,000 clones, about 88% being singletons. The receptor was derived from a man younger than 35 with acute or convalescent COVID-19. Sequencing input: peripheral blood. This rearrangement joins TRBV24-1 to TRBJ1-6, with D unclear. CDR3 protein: CATSGRQEGSPLHF. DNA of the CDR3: TGTGCCACCAGTGGGCGTCAGGAGGGTTCACCCCTCCACTTT.